This T cell receptor beta chain comes out of a study of T-cell reconstitution after alpha-beta-depleted transplantation in children. Study-wide findings and caveats: T-cell numbers and diversity one year post-transplant derived largely from freshly generated T cells. Several hundred expanded graft clones reportedly supplied alpha-beta T cells about two months after transplant. Recipient T cells and thymic progenitors that survived gave rise to the high TCRbeta diversity observed at day 60 in some patients.

Using unique molecular identifiers, the investigators prepared the TCRbeta library. TCRdb re-derived calls from the PCR reads in MiXCR, one entry per CDR3 protein. Among approximately 110,000 distinct CDR3 sequences listed, 9% to 12% were seen once. This clonotype was picked up many times. Its antigen is as yet unknown. The clonotype originates from a boy aged 2 to 10 with acute lymphoblastic leukemia, due to receive a stem cell transplant. The sample here was PBMCs, taken before TCRalphabeta/CD19-depleted stem cell transplant.

CDR3 sequence: CASSLGGAIRSYEQYF. The CDR3 DNA is TGTGCCAGCAGCTTAGGGGGAGCGATACGCTCCTACGAGCAGTACTTC. The V gene is TRBV7-6, the J gene TRBJ2-7, with a tentative D call TRBD2 (5 bases). This CDR3 spans 16 amino acids. The germline V gene has CDR1 SGHVS and CDR2 FNYEAQ. Trimming cost V 1 base and J 0 bases, with 13 bases left between them.